The 20 T cell receptor beta chains below were found in one sample sequenced in a study of blood T cell repertoires in COVID-19. Clones were read by immunoSEQ multiplex PCR, and TCRdb kept only the in-frame ones, dropping some. The data hold 110,000 to 150,000 clones, with about 81% observed a single time. Material: peripheral blood. These receptors were obtained from a woman of 80 years or more with acute or convalescent COVID-19.

The J gene is TRBJ2-7, the V gene TRBV29-1; D is possibly TRBD1 (6 bases). Germline V lookup: CDR1 SQVTM, CDR2 ANQGSEA. V was cut by 4 bases and J by 1 base, with 11 bases left in between. The CDR3 length is 13 residues. This CDR3 is CSVVGGQSYEQYF. The CDR3 nucleotides are TGCAGCGTTGTTGGAGGACAGTCCTACGAGCAGTACTTC.

The chain is built from TRBV4-2 and TRBJ2-1; D is unclear. Trimming left V 4 bases short and J 8 bases short, with 6 bases between. Germline-derived CDR1 and CDR2 are LGHNA and YNFKEQ. The CDR3 has 11 residues. The CDR3 protein is CASSRRDEQFF. In nucleotides, the CDR3 is TGTGCCAGCAGCCGCCGGGATGAGCAGTTCTTC.

This chain links TRBV7-2 with TRBJ1-2, with 11 bases matching TRBD1. In germline, CDR1 is SGHTA, CDR2 FQGNSA. CDR3 length: 15 amino acids. The junction had 7 bases not matched to a gene; V was cut back by 5 bases and J by 5 bases. CDR3 loop: CASSPRTGGRYGYTF. CDR3 nucleotides: TGTGCCAGCAGCCCGCGGACAGGGGGCAGGTATGGCTACACCTTC.

V gene TRBV27 combines with J gene TRBJ2-7, with 8 bases that match TRBD2. J lost 4 bases, V lost 6 bases, and 14 bases had no gene match. The CDR3 is 16 amino acids. Per germline, CDR1 MNHEY and CDR2 SMNVEV (reference sequence). The CDR3 spells CASSPSGLVILYEQYF. Here the CDR3 DNA reads TGTGCCAGCAGCCCCTCGGGACTAGTAATTTTGTACGAGCAGTACTTC.

The rearrangement links TRBV5-1 to TRBJ1-2; no firm D call. The germline CDR1 and CDR2 sequences are SGHRS and YFSETQ. The CDR3 runs 13 residues. V lost 3 bases, J lost 3 bases, and 9 bases lay in between. The CDR3 loop is CASSSGGYYGYTF. The CDR3, as DNA: TGCGCCAGCAGCTCCGGAGGCTACTATGGCTACACCTTC. The full variable domain, in which reference TRBV5-1 and TRBJ1-2 provide the parts outside the CDR3, is KAGVTQTPRYLIKTRGQQVTLSCSPISGHRSVSWYQQTPGQGLQFLFEYFSETQRNKGNFPGRFSGRQFSNSRSEMNVSTLELGDSALYLCASSSGGYYGYTFGSGTRLTVV.

The chain links TRBV28 to TRBJ2-2, with 7 bases that match TRBD1. CDR1 is MDHEN and CDR2 is SYDVKM in the germline V gene. This CDR3 has 14 amino acids. The J segment lost 5 bases and the V segment lost 3 bases, leaving 3 bases of the junction unmatched. This chain's CDR3 is CASSLGQRTGELFF. The CDR3 DNA reads as TGTGCCAGCAGTTTGGGACAGCGGACCGGGGAGCTGTTTTTT.

The genes are TRBV23-1 and TRBJ1-5; TRBD1 matches 10 bases. Being an ORF, TRBV23-1 has a function that is uncertain. Germline trimming cut 0 bases from V and 7 bases from J; bases unmatched to any gene: 15. The CDR3 covers 19 residues. CDR3 coding DNA: TGCGCCAGCAGTCAATCGGGGCGTAGGGGGACAGGGGTCCGGCAGCCCCAGCATTTT. It codes for CASSQSGRRGTGVRQPQHF.

The V gene is TRBV11-3, the J gene TRBJ2-1; TRBD2 agrees at 8 bases. CDR1 and CDR2 from the germline V gene are SGHNT and YENEEA. The V gene end was trimmed by 5 bases and the J gene end by 0 bases; junction bases not matched to a gene: 3. CDR3 length: 15 amino acids. For the CDR3, the DNA is TGTGCCAGCAGCCGCGGGGGGCTCTCCTACAATGAGCAGTTCTTC. Translated: CASSRGGLSYNEQFF.

The CDR3 sequence is CASSMRGTEQFF. The CDR3 DNA reads as TGTGCCAGCAGCATGCGGGGGACTGAGCAGTTCTTC. The chain employs TRBV14 and TRBJ2-1; TRBD2 matches at 7 bases. The germline V gene encodes CDR1 SGHDN and CDR2 FVKESK. CDR3 length: 12 amino acids. V was pared by 5 bases and J by 9 bases, with 4 bases of the junction left unmatched.

The chain combines TRBV6-5 with TRBJ2-5, with TRBD2 matching over 9 bases. Germline values: CDR1 MNHEY, CDR2 SVGAGI. The CDR3 has 15 amino acids. V was pared by 11 bases and J by 2 bases, with 12 bases of the junction left unmatched. CDR3 nucleotide sequence: TGTGCCTCTTCTCCGCTAGCGGGATTTCAAGAGACCCAGTACTTC. Translation gives CASSPLAGFQETQYF.

V and J are TRBV15 and TRBJ2-2; TRBD1 matches at 9 bases. The CDR3 is made up of 16 amino acids. CDR1 is LNHNV and CDR2 is YYDKDF in the germline V gene (reference sequence). V lost 4 bases and J lost 6; bases outside the gene matches: 9. CDR3: CATSTRDRVIAGELFF. The CDR3 nucleotides read TGTGCCACCAGCACCCGGGACAGGGTTATCGCCGGGGAGCTGTTTTTT.

The chain combines TRBV7-9 with TRBJ1-4; D call uncertain. The CDR3 consists of 12 residues. CDR1 and CDR2 (germline): SEHNR, FQNEAQ (reference sequence). V was clipped by 5 bases and J by 11 bases, with 12 bases between them. In DNA form, the CDR3 reads TGTGCCAGCAGCCCGAGCAGGTGGAAACTGTTTTTT. Encoded protein: CASSPSRWKLFF.

Only one count was recorded for this clone. The chain employs TRBV11-2 and TRBJ2-1; possibly TRBD2 for D (5 bases). Germline loops: CDR1 SGHAT, CDR2 FQNNGV. This CDR3 has 16 residues. Trimming cost V 4 bases and J 4 bases, with 17 bases left between them. The CDR3 reads CASSSFRAVEYNEQFF. In DNA form, the CDR3 reads TGTGCCAGCAGCTCCTTCAGAGCGGTAGAGTACAATGAGCAGTTCTTC. The entire variable domain, with the rest obtained from reference TRBV11-2 and TRBJ2-1, is as follows: EAGVAQSPRYKIIEKRQSVAFWCNPISGHATLYWYQQILGQGPKLLIQFQNNGVVDDSQLPKDRFSAERLKGVDSTLKIQPAKLEDSAVYLCASSSFRAVEYNEQFFGPGTRLTVL.

The chain carries TRBV29-1 and TRBJ1-5, with 7 bases lining up with TRBD1. V shed 5 bases and J 7 bases; nucleotides not matched to a gene: 8. The CDR3 has 13 amino acids. The germline CDR1 and CDR2 sequences are SQVTM and ANQGSEA. In nucleotides, the CDR3 is TGCAGCGTTACAGGAGGGGGCGGGCAGCCCCAGCATTTT. Its protein product is CSVTGGGGQPQHF.

V usage is TRBV4-1 and J usage is TRBJ2-1; TRBD2 matches 10 bases. Germline V gives CDR1 MGHRA, CDR2 YSYEKL. Trimming cost V 1 base and J 2 bases; bases outside gene matches: 8. The CDR3 runs to 18 residues. The CDR3 DNA reads as TGCGCCAGCAGCCAAGGACTAGCGGGCTTATTTACCTACAATGAGCAGTTCTTC. The encoded protein is CASSQGLAGLFTYNEQFF.

CDR3 sequence (DNA): TGTGCCAGCAGCTTAGAGCAGGGGCGCGGCTACACCTTC. The encoded protein is CASSLEQGRGYTF. This sequence joins TRBV13 and TRBJ1-2, with TRBD1 as a possible D gene (6 bases). Trimming stripped 1 base from V and 8 bases from J, with 11 bases between. CDR1 is PRHDT, CDR2 FYEKMQ, per germline (reference sequence). The CDR3 covers 13 residues.

The chain recombines TRBV7-6 with TRBJ2-3; 7 nucleotides match TRBD2. Germline CDR1 reads SGHVS; CDR2 reads FNYEAQ. The CDR3 is made up of 15 amino acids. The V gene end was trimmed by 8 bases and the J gene end by 0 bases; junction bases not matched to a gene: 8. Here the CDR3 DNA reads TGTGCCAGCGGTGCTAGCGGACATAGCACAGATACGCAGTATTTT. Encoded protein: CASGASGHSTDTQYF.

The J gene is TRBJ2-1, the V gene TRBV6-1; the D gene is possibly TRBD1 (6 bases). This CDR3 has 15 amino acids. The germline V gene encodes CDR1 MNHNS and CDR2 SASEGT. With 2 bases removed from V and 2 bases from J, the gap between germline ends came to 10 bases. The CDR3, as DNA: TGTGCCAGCAGTGAATTAGAGGGGGCCTACAATGAGCAGTTCTTC. Its translation: CASSELEGAYNEQFF.

The chain combines TRBV6-1 with TRBJ1-2; no firm D call. Germline V CDR1 and CDR2: MNHNS, SASEGT. V gave up 2 bases and J gave up 2 bases, with 9 bases separating them. The CDR3 covers 14 residues. The CDR3 nucleotides read TGTGCCAGCAGTGAAAGCGGGAGAAACTATGGCTACACCTTC. Its protein product is CASSESGRNYGYTF.

The chain uses TRBV7-9 and TRBJ1-6, with a weak D call TRBD1 (6 bases). This CDR3 has 15 amino acids. Germline-derived CDR1 and CDR2 are SEHNR and FQNEAQ (reference sequence). V was cut by 4 bases and J by 5 bases, with 12 bases left in between. CDR3 sequence reads: CASSSRDTNNSPLHF. CDR3 in DNA: TGTGCCAGCAGCTCACGGGACACGAATAATTCACCCCTCCACTTT. The full variable domain, completed using reference TRBV7-9 and TRBJ1-6, is DTGVSQNPRHKITKRGQNVTFRCDPISEHNRLYWYRQTLGQGPEFLTYFQNEAQLEKSRLLSDRFSAERPKGSFSTLEIQRTEQGDSAMYLCASSSRDTNNSPLHFGNGTRLTVT.